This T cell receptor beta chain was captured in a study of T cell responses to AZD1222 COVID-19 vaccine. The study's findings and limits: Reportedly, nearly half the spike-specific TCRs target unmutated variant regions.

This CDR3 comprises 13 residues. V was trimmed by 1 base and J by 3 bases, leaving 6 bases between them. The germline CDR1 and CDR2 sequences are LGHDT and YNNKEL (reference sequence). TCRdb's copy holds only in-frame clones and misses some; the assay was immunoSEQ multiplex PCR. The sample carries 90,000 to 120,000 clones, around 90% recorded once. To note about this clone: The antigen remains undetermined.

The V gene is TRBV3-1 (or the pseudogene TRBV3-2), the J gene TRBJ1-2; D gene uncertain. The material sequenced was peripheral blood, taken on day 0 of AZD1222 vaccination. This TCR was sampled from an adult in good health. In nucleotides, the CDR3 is TGTGCCAGCAGCCAAGGGGTAGACTATGGCTACACCTTC. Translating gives CASSQGVDYGYTF.